The source of this TCR beta chain is a study of breast tumors, draining lymph nodes, adjacent tissues. Germline V gene lookup returns CDR1 SNHLY and CDR2 FYNNEI. The CDR3 totals 13 residues. The ends lost 8 bases at V and 8 bases at J; junction bases unmatched: 6. Samples came from axillary lymph nodes draining the breast cancer. One entry per CDR3 protein, called by TCRdb with MiXCR from the multiplex PCR reads. The sample gives about 300,000 distinct CDR3 sequences, around 30% of which show up once; about 1.2% is in the top ten. General study points: Tumor repertoires ranked between lymph nodes and nontumor tissue in diversity, with V and J gene preferences.

With regard to this clonotype: What it binds is unknown.

V usage is TRBV2 and J usage is TRBJ1-6; 7 bases line up with TRBD1. The specimen was axillary lymph node tissue. The source is a female donor with breast cancer. Some clones in this sample may be carry-over from other donors' samples. CDR3 sequence: CASGWTGDSPLHF. CDR3 sequence (DNA): TGTGCCAGCGGATGGACAGGTGATTCACCCCTCCACTTT.